This is a list of T cell receptor beta chains from one sample in a study of blood T cell repertoires in COVID-19. Method: immunoSEQ multiplex PCR; TCRdb's copy keeps in-frame clones and lacks some. The sample shows 55,000 to 75,000 clones, more than 75% of them seen only once. The specimen sequenced was peripheral blood. The receptors were sampled from a man aged 50 or older with active COVID-19. CDR3s include the opening cysteine and the closing phenylalanine or tryptophan. The D gene is left open where the match is weak. Not every row has a clone size; where given, it reads once, few, many or a size class.

abundance	v_gene	j_gene	d_gene	CDR3nt	CDR3aa
-	TRBV9	TRBJ2-1	-	TGTGCCAGCAGCGTAGAGGAGAGCTCCTACAATGAGCAGTTCTTC	CASSVEESSYNEQFF
-	TRBV7-8	TRBJ1-1	-	TGTGCCAGCTGCAGGGGCCCGTCGATGAACACTGAAGCTTTCTTT	CASCRGPSMNTEAFF
once	TRBV28	TRBJ2-1	-	TGTGCCAGCAGCTTGGGGGGTGAGCAGTTCTTC	CASSLGGEQFF
-	TRBV10-3	TRBJ1-6	-	TGTGCCATCAGGGGGGATTGGGGAGGTTCACCCCTCCACTTT	CAIRGDWGGSPLHF
-	TRBV6-2/TRBV6-3	TRBJ1-1	-	TGTGCCAGCAGTTACGCGAGGTTCACTGAAGCTTTCTTT	CASSYARFTEAFF
once	TRBV7-2	TRBJ2-2	TRBD2	TGTGCCAGCAGCCGGGACTACCGCACCGGGGAGCTGTTTTTT	CASSRDYRTGELFF
-	TRBV11-2	TRBJ1-1	TRBD1	TGTGCCAGCAGCCCCTCGACAGGGTCAGGAGCTTTCTTT	CASSPSTGSGAFF
-	TRBV9	TRBJ2-7	-	TGTGCCAGCAGCGACGGGGACTCTGCCTACGAGCAGTACTTC	CASSDGDSAYEQYF
-	TRBV19	TRBJ2-7	TRBD2	TGTGCCAGTAGTTTTCAAGCGGGAGTCTACGAGCAGTACTTC	CASSFQAGVYEQYF
-	TRBV5-1	TRBJ2-7	TRBD1	TGCGCCAGCAGCTTGACCGGGACAGGTCTATCCTACGAGCAGTACTTC	CASSLTGTGLSYEQYF
-	TRBV6-5	TRBJ1-2	-	TGTGCCAGCAGTTACTTTCGGGATGTTTACTATGGCTACACCTTC	CASSYFRDVYYGYTF
-	TRBV5-4	TRBJ2-5	TRBD2	TGTGCCAGCAGCTTTTGGACTAGCCGCCAAGAGACCCAGTACTTC	CASSFWTSRQETQYF
once	TRBV5-1	TRBJ2-1	TRBD2	TGCGCCAGCAGCTTGCCCAGCGGGAGTTACAATGAGCAGTTCTTC	CASSLPSGSYNEQFF
few	TRBV3-1/TRBV3-2	TRBJ1-5	-	TGTGCCAGCAGCCCACAGGGATACAATCAGCCCCAGCATTTT	CASSPQGYNQPQHF
few	TRBV24-1	TRBJ1-1	-	TGTGCCACCAGTGAAACAGGGAACACTGAAGCTTTCTTT	CATSETGNTEAFF
-	TRBV5-1	TRBJ2-5	TRBD1	TGCGCCAGCAGCTTTCAGGGGGCGAGGGAGACCCAGTACTTC	CASSFQGARETQYF